This record covers a single TCR beta chain. This sample was included in a study of blood T cell repertoires in COVID-19. At the level of the study: Sites across the United States, Italy and Spain contributed samples from acute and convalescent COVID-19. In each case, the material was cDNA or gDNA derived from T cells, B-cell-depleted T cells, or PBMCs.

The data were produced by immunoSEQ multiplex PCR, yet TCRdb's version contains in-frame clones alone and is incomplete. Here the sample spans more than 70,000 clones, less than 85% being singletons. This CDR3 has 14 amino acids. Trimming left V 5 bases short and J 4 bases short, with 14 bases between. CDR1 and CDR2 from the germline V gene are GTSNPN and SVGIG (reference sequence). The receptor comes from a woman aged 65 to 85 with acute or convalescent COVID-19. The chain has TRBV30 and TRBJ2-2; D gene unclear. Sequenced sample: peripheral blood. The CDR3 DNA reads as TGTGCCTGGGCCCTCCCCGTTAGCACCGGGGAGCTGTTTTTT. Protein: CAWALPVSTGELFF.